The 27 T cell receptor beta chains presented below share a single source sample, sequenced in a study of tumor-infiltrating lymphocytes in primary liver carcinoma. Researchers drew blood RNA from unsorted whole blood and extracted germline DNA as well. Starting from around 500 ng of total RNA, TCR beta cDNA was produced with a primer in the constant region. The TCR beta library was amplified through three nested multiplex PCR rounds in a modified ARM-PCR procedure. It was with TRBV1-TRBV30 forward primers and a C-beta reverse primer that the first two PCR rounds were run, at around 10 cycles each. TCRdb re-derived calls from the multiplex PCR reads in MiXCR, one entry per CDR3 protein. This table has 150,000 to 200,000 distinct CDR3 sequences, 50% to 75% appearing once. The source material was peripheral blood. Receptor source: a man aged 35-49 years with primary liver carcinoma and hepatitis B virus infection.

With respect to this clonotype: This clone may be a read error of a much larger clone one base away. The chain combines TRBV6-6 with TRBJ2-2; D might be TRBD2 (7 bases). The CDR3 length is 16 residues. Germline V gives CDR1 MNHNY, CDR2 SVGAGI (reference sequence). In nucleotides, the CDR3 is TGTGCCAGCAAACCTTGGGGGGGCTCTAGGACCGGGGAGCTGTCTTTT. This codes for CASKPWGGSRTGELSF.

In regard to this clonotype: The CDR3 carries no conserved terminal phenylalanine or tryptophan, so it likely arises from a read error. V and J are TRBV5-6 and TRBJ1-2; D possibly corresponds to TRBD1 (5 bases). Trimming shortened V by 5 bases and J by 8 bases, and 25 bases separated the two germline ends. The germline V gene has CDR1 SGHDT and CDR2 YYEEEE. The CDR3 is 16 amino acids. DNA of the CDR3: TGTGCCAGCAGTCGACTACTCTTGGGGACCGAGGGGGGCTACACCCTC. Translating it yields CASSRLLLGTEGGYTL.

This clonotype was detected many times. This chain's CDR3 is CSVVVGATYEQYF. CDR3 DNA: TGCAGCGTTGTTGTGGGAGCCACTTACGAGCAGTACTTC. The chain combines TRBV29-1 with TRBJ2-7; tentative D call: TRBD2 (5 bases). Trimming cost V 4 bases and J 4 bases, with 14 bases left between them. From germline, CDR1 is SQVTM and CDR2 ANQGSEA. The CDR3 contains 13 residues.

V is TRBV4-2 and J is TRBJ2-7; 11 bases match TRBD2. Germline trimming cut 4 bases from V and 2 bases from J; bases unmatched to any gene: 1. The V gene's germline CDR1 is LGHNA and CDR2 YNFKEQ. The CDR3 covers 14 residues. Written as DNA, the CDR3 is TGTGCCAGCAGCCGGACTAGCGGGCCCTACGAGCAGTACTTC. Translated, it gives CASSRTSGPYEQYF.

In this sample, this clonotype turned up a few times. The V and J genes are TRBV6-6 and TRBJ1-3; D is undetermined. This CDR3 contains 20 residues. Germline V gene sequence: CDR1 MNHNY, CDR2 SVGAGI (reference sequence). With 0 bases removed from V and 0 bases from J, the gap between germline ends came to 21 bases. The CDR3 bases are TGTGCCAGCAGTTACTCGGCCCCGCTCCAGCTTTCCTTCTCTGGAAACACCATATATTTT. It codes for CASSYSAPLQLSFSGNTIYF.

As regards this clonotype: This sequence may be a read error, since a much larger clone differs from it by one base. As the CDR3 is not closed by the conserved phenylalanine or tryptophan, this likely results from a read error. V gene TRBV29-1 combines with J gene TRBJ2-7, with a tentative D call TRBD1 (6 bases). Germline lookup yields CDR1 SQVTM and CDR2 ANQGSEA. V was shortened by 3 bases and J by 9 bases, with 18 bases between the two germline ends. CDR3 length equals 13 residues. The CDR3 reads CSVDSVQGKGQYL. CDR3 coding DNA: TGCAGCGTTGATTCCGTACAGGGTAAGGGGCAGTACTTG.

This clonotype turned up a few times. The gene calls are TRBV5-6 and TRBJ2-5; D may be TRBD2 (6 bases). The CDR3 loop spans 13 amino acids. The germline gives CDR1 SGHDT, CDR2 YYEEEE. V lost 2 bases and J lost 4, with 9 bases in between. The CDR3 is CASSFMGGETQYF. The CDR3 DNA sequence: TGTGCCAGCAGCTTCATGGGGGGAGAGACCCAGTACTTC.

In regard to this clonotype: A much larger clonotype is one base distant, so this may be a read error. This sequence joins TRBV4-1 and TRBJ2-3, with 7 nucleotides matching TRBD2. Germline V lookup: CDR1 MGHRA, CDR2 YSYEKL. The CDR3 is made up of 17 amino acids. DNA for the CDR3: TGCGCCAGCAGCCAAGATTATGCTAGCGGAGACACAGATACGCGGTATTTT. Translated: CASSQDYASGDTDTRYF.

This chain links TRBV5-6 with TRBJ2-7, with 8 bases lining up with TRBD1. The length of the CDR3 is 13 residues. CDR1 and CDR2 from the germline V gene are SGHDT and YYEEEE. The J segment lost 5 bases and the V segment lost 2 bases, leaving 3 bases of the junction unmatched. CDR3 in amino acids: CASSFPGGHEQYF. For the CDR3, the DNA is TGTGCCAGCAGCTTCCCAGGGGGCCACGAGCAGTACTTC. Looking up the rest from reference TRBV5-6 and TRBJ2-7 gives the full variable domain: DAGVTQSPTHLIKTRGQQVTLRCSPKSGHDTVSWYQQALGQGPQFIFQYYEEEERQRGNFPDRFSGHQFPNYSSELNVNALLLGDSALYLCASSFPGGHEQYFGPGTRLTVT.

At least ten counts were recorded for this clonotype. The chain recombines TRBV11-3 with TRBJ2-1; 7 bases are a match to TRBD1. The germline V gene has CDR1 SGHNT and CDR2 YENEEA. The ends lost 1 base at V and 4 bases at J; junction bases unmatched: 4. CDR3 length: 15 amino acids. The CDR3 loop reads CASSLARGSYNEQFF. The CDR3 DNA reads TGTGCCAGCAGCTTAGCCAGGGGGTCATACAATGAGCAGTTCTTC.

About this clonotype itself: One end of the junction varies from germline; a read error may be responsible. The chain carries TRBV12-3 or TRBV12-4 and TRBJ2-1; weak D call: TRBD1 (5 bases). The CDR3 consists of 14 residues. The CDR3 spells CSSSRLEGDNEQFF. In DNA, the CDR3 is TGTTCCAGCAGCCGCCTGGAAGGGGACAATGAGCAGTTCTTC.

The rearrangement uses TRBV5-1 and TRBJ2-1, with 10 bases that match TRBD2. Germline CDR1 is SGHRS and CDR2 is YFSETQ. This CDR3 region has 16 residues. V was pared by 0 bases and J by 4 bases, with 4 bases of the junction left unmatched. The CDR3, as DNA: TGCGCCAGCAGCTTGGTGGCTAGCGGGGGTTACAATGAGCAGTTCTTC. Translation: CASSLVASGGYNEQFF.

V is TRBV6-1 and J is TRBJ1-4; weak D call: TRBD1 (6 bases). V gave up 8 bases and J gave up 5 bases, with 15 bases separating them. Germline loops: CDR1 MNHNS, CDR2 SASEGT. The CDR3 has 14 amino acids. The CDR3 region has the DNA TGTGCCAGCTGTTACAGGGAGGGGAATGAAAAACTGTTTTTT. It yields the protein CASCYREGNEKLFF.

The sample holds one count of this clonotype. At one of its ends the junction is not consistent with the germline gene, which may arise from a read error. The V and J genes are TRBV6-6 and TRBJ2-3; perhaps TRBD2 as D (6 bases). Looked up from germline, CDR1 is MNHNY and CDR2 is SVGAGI (reference sequence). The CDR3 covers 15 residues. In DNA form, the CDR3 reads TGTGCCAGCACGGGATGGGGAGGCAGCACAGATACGCACTATTTT. Translation gives CASTGWGGSTDTHYF.

V gene TRBV10-3 combines with J gene TRBJ1-4, with TRBD1 as a possible D gene (6 bases). V lost 0 bases and J 14 bases, leaving 13 bases between the germline ends. The CDR3 has 13 residues. Looked up from germline, CDR1 is ENHRY and CDR2 is SYGVKD. CDR3 protein: CAISESGAEVLFF. The CDR3 DNA reads as TGTGCCATCAGTGAGTCGGGGGCGGAGGTGCTGTTTTTT.

On this clonotype itself: At one of its ends the junction is not consistent with the germline gene, which may arise from a read error. The V gene is TRBV11-2, the J gene TRBJ1-6; D is perhaps TRBD1 (6 bases). The CDR3 covers 16 residues. Per germline, CDR1 SGHAT and CDR2 FQNNGV. The CDR3 region is CANSFGQISWGSPLQF. CDR3 DNA: TGTGCCAACAGCTTTGGACAGATTTCTTGGGGTTCACCCCTCCAATTT.

In regard to this clonotype: Germline is not matched at one junction end, which may reflect a read error. The chain has TRBV12-3 or TRBV12-4 and TRBJ1-2, with 8 bases identical to TRBD1. CDR3 length: 15 amino acids. The CDR3 is CTSSSRDRSPLGYTF. DNA of the CDR3: TGTACCAGCAGCTCACGGGACAGGAGCCCACTTGGCTACACCTTC.

Concerning this clonotype itself: With a much larger clone just one base away, this may be a read error. Here the CDR3 DNA reads TGTGCCAGCAGCTTAGACAGGGTGTTCACAGATACGCAGTATTTT. Its protein is CASSLDRVFTDTQYF. This chain connects TRBV11-1 to TRBJ2-3; the D gene is possibly TRBD1 (6 bases). The V end lost 1 base, the J end lost 2 bases, and 10 bases lay between the germline ends. From germline, CDR1 is SGHAT and CDR2 FQDESV (reference sequence). The CDR3 has 15 residues.

A few counts support this clonotype. In DNA form, the CDR3 reads TGTGCCAGCAGCTTAGAACCCCTCGGGACCCAGTACTTC. Protein: CASSLEPLGTQYF. The chain employs TRBV7-9 and TRBJ2-5; D is ambiguous. The germline V gene encodes CDR1 SEHNR and CDR2 FQNEAQ (reference sequence). CDR3 size: 13 residues. The V and J ends lost 1 base and 7 bases respectively, with 10 bases between them. The whole variable domain, filled in from reference TRBV7-9 and TRBJ2-5, reads DTGVSQNPRHKITKRGQNVTFRCDPISEHNRLYWYRQTLGQGPEFLTYFQNEAQLEKSRLLSDRFSAERPKGSFSTLEIQRTEQGDSAMYLCASSLEPLGTQYFGPGTRLLVL.

The V call is TRBV11-1, the J call TRBJ2-3, with TRBD2 matching 14 bases. The CDR3 has 16 residues. V trimming: 7 bases; J trimming: 4 bases; junction bases outside the gene matches: 7. Germline assignment: CDR1 SGHAT and CDR2 FQDESV (reference sequence). The CDR3 spells CASNPGLAGEPDTQYF. The CDR3 DNA sequence: TGTGCCAGCAACCCGGGACTAGCGGGAGAGCCAGATACGCAGTATTTT.

V gene TRBV7-9 combines with J gene TRBJ2-7; TRBD2 matches 14 bases. V was clipped by 6 bases and J by 3 bases; unmatched bases: 10. Germline V gene data show CDR1 as SEHNR and CDR2 as FQNEAQ (reference sequence). This CDR3 has 17 residues. CDR3 in amino acids: CASSSDPGTSGSYEQYF. The CDR3 DNA sequence: TGTGCCAGCAGTTCTGATCCCGGGACTAGCGGGAGCTACGAGCAGTACTTC. Combining the CDR3 with reference TRBV7-9 and TRBJ2-7 gives the whole variable domain DTGVSQNPRHKITKRGQNVTFRCDPISEHNRLYWYRQTLGQGPEFLTYFQNEAQLEKSRLLSDRFSAERPKGSFSTLEIQRTEQGDSAMYLCASSSDPGTSGSYEQYFGPGTRLTVT.

The gene calls are TRBV4-2 and TRBJ2-1; D remains unclear. This CDR3 has 15 amino acids. With 3 bases removed from V and 5 bases from J, the gap between germline ends came to 14 bases. Germline CDR1 LGHNA, CDR2 YNFKEQ. CDR3: CASSQGRQPHNEQFF. For the CDR3, the DNA is TGTGCCAGCAGCCAGGGTAGGCAGCCACACAATGAGCAGTTCTTC.

This chain links TRBV10-3 with TRBJ2-3; D is perhaps TRBD1 or TRBD2 (7 bases each). Per the germline V gene, CDR1 is ENHRY and CDR2 is SYGVKD. The CDR3 loop spans 17 amino acids. The V and J ends lost 5 bases and 4 bases respectively, with 22 bases between them. This CDR3 reads CAISTAGQPPGPDTQYF. The DNA for the CDR3 is TGTGCCATCAGTACAGCGGGACAGCCGCCGGGCCCAGATACGCAGTATTTT.

In regard to this clonotype: The junction does not match germline at one end; this may be a read error. The J gene is TRBJ1-1, the V gene TRBV11-2; D is possibly TRBD1 (5 bases). The CDR3 spans 15 residues. Germline V gene lookup returns CDR1 SGHAT and CDR2 FQNNGV. CDR3 region: CATSERRGGNTEAFF. DNA of the CDR3: TGTGCCACCAGCGAGAGAAGGGGCGGGAACACTGAAGCTTTCTTT.

The chain has TRBV16 and TRBJ2-3; maybe TRBD2 (6 bases). V lost 2 bases, J lost 4 bases, and 13 bases lay in between. The CDR3 is 15 amino acids. CDR1 and CDR2 (germline): KGHSY, FQNENV. CDR3 nucleotides: TGTGCCAGCAGCCAAACGGCGGAGGGCCCAGATACGCAGTATTTT. Translation: CASSQTAEGPDTQYF.

The chain is built from TRBV12-3 or TRBV12-4 and TRBJ1-5; tentatively, D is TRBD1 (5 bases). The CDR3 contains 16 residues. V dropped 8 bases and J dropped 4 bases, with 21 bases sitting between them. For the CDR3, the DNA is TGTGCCAGCGGTGAGGGGCCGGGTCAGGGAAATCAGCCCCAGCATTTT. Residues: CASGEGPGQGNQPQHF.

Only one count was recorded for this clonotype. The CDR3 nucleotides are TGTGCCAGCAGTTTAGTGAACACCATATATTTT. Its protein is CASSLVNTIYF. V gene TRBV28 combines with J gene TRBJ1-3; D is uncertain. V gave up 2 bases and J gave up 7 bases, with 3 bases separating them. The germline gives CDR1 MDHEN, CDR2 SYDVKM. This CDR3 has 11 residues.